These 8 T cell receptor beta chains were all obtained from the same sample, sequenced in a study of OX40 agonist ivuxolimab in advanced cancers. The assay was immunoSEQ multiplex PCR, and TCRdb's table has in-frame clones only and misses some. The sample consists of 95,000 to 150,000 clones, 90% to 95% of them appearing once. The material sequenced was CD4+ or CD8+ T cells sorted from blood, taken in a trial of the OX40 agonist ivuxolimab. The receptors originated from an adult with an advanced solid tumor such as melanoma, head and neck, liver or kidney cancer.

As DNA, the CDR3 is TGCGCCAGCAGCTTGGGGGGACCGAGGATAAACACTGAAGCTTTCTTT. Amino acids: CASSLGGPRINTEAFF. The chain joins TRBV5-1 to TRBJ1-1; tentative D call: TRBD1 (5 bases). V was trimmed by 0 bases and J by 2 bases, leaving 14 bases between them. In germline, CDR1 is SGHRS, CDR2 YFSETQ. The CDR3 sequence is 16 residues long.

The chain recombines TRBV6-6 with TRBJ1-2; the D gene is possibly TRBD1 (5 bases). V was cut by 7 bases and J by 8 bases, with 20 bases left in between. This CDR3 spans 14 amino acids. CDR1 is MNHNY and CDR2 is SVGAGI in the germline V gene (reference sequence). The CDR3 coding sequence is TGTGCCAGCATCAGGACCTTGGGACTGGGGGGCTACACCTTC. This translates into CASIRTLGLGGYTF.

V is TRBV5-6 and J is TRBJ2-1, with D uncertain. This CDR3 contains 15 residues. Germline-derived CDR1 and CDR2 are SGHDT and YYEEEE. V was clipped by 0 bases and J by 3 bases, with 10 bases between them. CDR3 amino acids: CASSLGQTYYNEQFF. CDR3 coding DNA: TGTGCCAGCAGCTTGGGTCAGACATACTACAATGAGCAGTTCTTC.

J is TRBJ2-1 and V is TRBV11-2; D may match TRBD1 or TRBD2 (5 bases each). The CDR3 runs 16 residues. V was trimmed by 3 bases and J by 3 bases, leaving 15 bases between them. CDR1 and CDR2 (germline): SGHAT, FQNNGV. The CDR3 sequence: CASSFQGDGIYNEQFF. The CDR3 nucleotides read TGTGCCAGCAGCTTTCAGGGCGACGGGATCTACAATGAGCAGTTCTTC.

A single count supports this clone. The chain employs TRBV9 and TRBJ1-3; TRBD1 is a possible D gene (5 bases). Trimming removed 2 bases at V and 0 bases at J, with 15 bases between. Germline V gene sequence: CDR1 SGDLS, CDR2 YYNGEE. There are 17 residues in the CDR3. The CDR3 sequence is CASSVRERGPSGNTIYF. The CDR3 DNA sequence: TGTGCCAGCAGCGTTCGGGAGAGGGGTCCCTCTGGAAACACCATATATTTT.

This clone has only one observation. This chain links TRBV7-2 with TRBJ2-1; 11 bases are a match to TRBD1. This CDR3 is 16 amino acids long. The V gene's germline CDR1 is SGHTA and CDR2 FQGNSA. After removal of 4 bases from V and 8 bases from J, the junction contained 10 bases not matched to a gene. This CDR3 is CASSSYGGQGAHEQFF. CDR3 sequence (DNA): TGTGCCAGCAGCTCATATGGAGGACAGGGGGCGCATGAGCAGTTCTTC.

This rearrangement joins TRBV4-1 to TRBJ2-4, with 9 positions matching TRBD1. J was trimmed by 7 bases and V by 4 bases; bases with no gene match: 14. This CDR3 comprises 17 residues. Per germline, CDR1 MGHRA and CDR2 YSYEKL. Written as DNA, the CDR3 is TGCGCCAGCAGCCGCCTAGGACAGGGGATGGGTCTTAACATTCAGTACTTC. It specifies CASSRLGQGMGLNIQYF.

The chain is built from TRBV7-2 and TRBJ1-1, with 9 bases fitting TRBD1. Germline V CDR1 and CDR2: SGHTA, FQGNSA. Trimming at V came to 5 bases and at J to 5 bases, leaving 15 bases not matched to a gene. CDR3 size: 17 residues. The chain's CDR3 is CASSKRTGVRGRTEAFF. CDR3 in DNA: TGTGCCAGCAGCAAACGGACAGGGGTCAGGGGAAGGACTGAAGCTTTCTTT.